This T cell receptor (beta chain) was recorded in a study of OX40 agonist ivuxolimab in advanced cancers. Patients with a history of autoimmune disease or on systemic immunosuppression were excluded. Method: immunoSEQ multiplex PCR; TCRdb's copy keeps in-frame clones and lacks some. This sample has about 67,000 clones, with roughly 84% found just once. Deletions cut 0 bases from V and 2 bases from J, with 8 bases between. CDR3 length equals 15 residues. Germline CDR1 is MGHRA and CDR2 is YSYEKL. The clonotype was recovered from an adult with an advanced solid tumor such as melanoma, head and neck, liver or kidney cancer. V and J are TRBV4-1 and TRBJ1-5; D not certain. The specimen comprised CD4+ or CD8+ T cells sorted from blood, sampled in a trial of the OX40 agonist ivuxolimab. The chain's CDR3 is CASSQENGRNQPQHF. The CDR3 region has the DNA TGCGCCAGCAGCCAAGAAAATGGGCGCAATCAGCCCCAGCATTTT.